This T cell receptor beta chain was retrieved from a study of Ad26.COV2.S vaccination and SARS-CoV-2 variants (dated by TCRdb to 2020 to 2023). For the study in its entirety: Donors in the vaccine arm were drawn from COV1001, a multicentre, randomized, double-blind, placebo-controlled phase I-IIa trial testing Ad26.COV2.S in healthy adults. Ad26.COV2.S was administered intramuscularly at 5 x 10^10 or 1 x 10^11 viral particles, either as a single shot or as two shots given 56 days apart. TCRbeta repertoire sequencing served as the tool for gauging how specific and how broad the SARS-CoV-2-reactive T cell receptors were following Ad26.COV2.S vaccination. The TCR-sequenced set comprised around 30 samples: around 20 Ad26.COV2.S vaccine recipients, 5 placebo recipients and 8 SARS-CoV-2 convalescent individuals. Participants in the trial were split at random into five groups of five each, receiving low-dose or high-dose Ad26.COV2.S once or twice, or else placebo on both occasions. Throughout the experiments and outcome assessment, investigators stayed blinded to trial group allocation. Here is what the overall study found, with its caveats: After vaccination, substantial breadth of spike-specific CD8+ and CD4+ T cell responses was reported. According to the authors, total T cell responses may have been underestimated by the TCR breadth and depth analyses. Vaccine and placebo recipients had similar non-spike TCR breadth, a finding consistent with the vaccine containing only spike. Higher spike-specific TCR breadth was observed in Ad26.COV2.S recipients than in placebo recipients (P = 0.0014). Comparing responses between vaccine doses or regimens was not something the study was powered to do.

This clone was seen a few times. Its antigen remains unidentified. Base quality data are lacking; no much larger clone is found one base away. The immunoSEQ Assay was used to sequence TCRbeta CDR3 regions. After extraction, genomic DNA underwent amplification by bias-controlled multiplex PCR, followed by high-throughput sequencing. In the authors' own workflow: To quantify the absolute abundance of each unique TCRbeta CDR3 region, sequences were collapsed and filtered. Usable DNA was measured by amplifying reference genes present in all nucleated cells, and TCRbeta template counts were normalized to that usable DNA to estimate T cell fraction. Repertoire TCRs were annotated as SARS-CoV-2-specific when V gene, CDR3 amino acid sequence and J gene were exactly matched to a known reactive TCR set. The reference SARS-CoV-2 TCR set was derived from MIRA and filtered for enrichment in COVID-19-positive ImmuneCODE repertoires, a step that removed public or cross-reactive TCRs. Using the MIRA antigens, annotated TCRs were further analysed by specific ORF or by position within an ORF. Breadth was defined as annotated unique rearrangements over total unique productive rearrangements; depth was the summed frequency of those rearrangements. TCR breadth was compared between groups using two-sided Wilcoxon rank-sum tests. Entries here come from immuneACCESS through TCRdb and include only in-frame sequences with V and J called. Some clones fail to appear in such tables; in the studies checked, an unresolved V gene covers under half of the shortfall, and the cause of the remainder is unknown. The V and J calls and clone size come from that table; D and trimming were worked out from the DNA. The sample includes about 350,000 clones, with 70% to 90% observed a single time. Of the sample, 2.5% to 3.5% falls within the top ten clones.

The treatment or condition label of this sample denotes: 15 to 20 received Ad26.COV2.S at low or high dose, single or two shots; about 5 received placebo; per-sample allocation not given. For vaccine and placebo recipients, the sequenced repertoires came from samples collected on day 63 after the first injection. Between 29 July and 7 August 2020, Cohort 1b enrolled 25 adults aged 18-55 years at one site in Boston, USA. Ad26.COV2.S consisted of a replication-incompetent adenovirus type 26 vector by which a prefusion-stabilized SARS-CoV-2 spike protein from the original Wuhan strain was expressed. From a lookup of the germline V gene, CDR1 and CDR2 are SGHTA and FQGNSA. The CDR3 measures 15 amino acids from cysteine to phenylalanine. Of all the DNA, just the CDR3 is kept, 45 bases in frame from base 1. Relative to germline, V is missing 4 bases and J is missing 3 bases, with 5 bases of the junction outside any gene match.

The TCR comes from a person between 18 and 65 years old who received the Ad26.COV2.S COVID-19 vaccine or a placebo. The sequence is built from TRBV7-2 and TRBJ2-3, with 9 bases in between that match TRBD2. The material sequenced was peripheral blood, taken in a trial of Ad26.COV2.S vaccine versus placebo. For the CDR3, the sequence is CASSSGTSRTDTQYF. The DNA sequence is given as TGTGCCAGCAGCTCAGGGACTAGCAGAACAGATACGCAGTATTTT.